What follows describes a single TCR beta chain. This record comes from a study of blood T cell repertoires in COVID-19. At the level of the study: Material from acute and convalescent COVID-19 was sourced from the United States, Italy and Spain.

CDR1 is SNHLY and CDR2 is FYNNEI in the germline V gene. The germline V and J ends were trimmed by 6 bases and 0 bases, with 8 bases remaining between them. The CDR3 totals 13 residues. How the authors handled the data: By means of reference gene primer amplification, nucleated cell counts were estimated. The assay was immunoSEQ multiplex PCR, and TCRdb's table has in-frame clones only and misses some. The V and J calls and clone size are taken from that table; D and trimming were inferred from the DNA. The sample has tens of thousands of clones, 90% seen once. The rearrangement uses TRBV2 and TRBJ1-1; no firm D call. This receptor was identified in a man aged 50 to 59 with acute or convalescent COVID-19. The specimen was peripheral blood. CDR3 coding DNA: TGTGCCAGCAGCCTGACACTGAACACTGAAGCTTTCTTT. Its protein is CASSLTLNTEAFF. Filled out from reference TRBV2 and TRBJ1-1, the complete variable domain reads EPEVTQTPSHQVTQMGQEVILRCVPISNHLYFYWYRQILGQKVEFLVSFYNNEISEKSEIFDDQFSVERPDGSNFTLKIRSTKLEDSAMYFCASSLTLNTEAFFGQGTRLTVV.